Presented here are 27 T cell receptor beta chains from one specimen sequenced in a study of cytomegalovirus exposure and HLA in healthy donors. The PCR used 60 Vbeta and 13 Jbeta primers. Repertoires were generated with immunoSEQ multiplex PCR, while TCRdb's copy carries only in-frame clones and drops some. The table has about 55,000 clones, 78% seen once. The sample consisted of PBMCs. The receptors originated from a female donor in good health and CMV-seronegative.

The V and J genes are TRBV27 and TRBJ2-1, with 12 bases that match TRBD2. The V gene's germline CDR1 is MNHEY and CDR2 SMNVEV (reference sequence). The trim removed 2 bases at V and 9 bases at J, leaving 8 bases unmatched. This CDR3 spans 16 amino acids. DNA of the CDR3: TGTGCCAGCAGTTTACTAACTAGCGGGGGGATTAGTGAGCAGTTCTTC. This codes for CASSLLTSGGISEQFF.

The chain uses TRBV18 and TRBJ1-6; the D is unclear. This CDR3 comprises 14 residues. V lost 1 base and J lost 8, with 9 bases in between. Germline V gene data show CDR1 as KGHSH and CDR2 as LQKENI. The CDR3 DNA sequence: TGTGCCAGCTCACCACAGGTCGGAGATTCACCCCTCCACTTT. It yields the protein CASSPQVGDSPLHF.

V gene TRBV5-1 combines with J gene TRBJ2-7; 7 nucleotides line up with TRBD1. The V segment lost 7 bases and the J segment 4 bases; nucleotides outside the gene matches: 11. CDR3 length: 14 residues. CDR1 is SGHRS, CDR2 YFSETQ, per germline. The CDR3 sequence is CASSWGQSGYEQYF. Written as DNA, the CDR3 is TGCGCCAGCTCATGGGGACAGTCGGGTTACGAGCAGTACTTC.

The J gene is TRBJ2-1, the V gene TRBV2; no clear D gene. This CDR3 is 15 amino acids long. V was clipped by 5 bases and J by 0 bases, with 11 bases between them. From germline, CDR1 is SNHLY and CDR2 FYNNEI. The CDR3 region is CASSPQISSYNEQFF. The CDR3 DNA reads TGTGCCAGCAGTCCCCAAATCAGCTCCTACAATGAGCAGTTCTTC.

This clone was seen only once. The chain uses TRBV19 and TRBJ2-5, with TRBD1 matching 7 bases. The CDR3 contains 14 residues. With V trimmed by 4 bases and J by 9 bases, 11 bases remained unmatched. Germline loops: CDR1 LNHDA, CDR2 SQIVND (reference sequence). The CDR3 loop is CASSTVTGIRAQYF. CDR3 DNA sequence: TGTGCCAGTAGTACCGTGACAGGGATCAGGGCCCAGTACTTC.

The chain recombines TRBV7-2 with TRBJ2-7, with D possibly being TRBD1 (5 bases). Germline CDR1 is SGHTA and CDR2 is FQGNSA. Trimming took 5 bases from V and 3 from J, leaving 20 bases between them. This CDR3 is 16 amino acids long. In DNA form, the CDR3 reads TGTGCCAGCAGCCCTCCCCTGACAGAACTTCACTACGAGCAGTACTTC. This translates into CASSPPLTELHYEQYF.

This sequence joins TRBV6-1 and TRBJ1-3, with 8 bases that match TRBD1. Germline V gene sequence: CDR1 MNHNS, CDR2 SASEGT. Trimming removed 7 bases from V and 0 bases from J; junction bases left unmatched: 5. This CDR3 is built from 15 residues. CDR3 region: CASTWTGRSGNTIYF. The DNA of the CDR3 is TGTGCCAGCACCTGGACAGGGCGCTCTGGAAACACCATATATTTT.

This chain uses TRBV2 with TRBJ1-1; 11 bases match TRBD1. The CDR3 runs to 17 residues. J lost 0 bases, V lost 6 bases, and 9 bases had no gene match. Looked up from germline, CDR1 is SNHLY and CDR2 is FYNNEI. CDR3 nucleotide sequence: TGTGCCAGCAGGTGGGACAGGGGGACCGGAATGAACACTGAAGCTTTCTTT. It specifies CASRWDRGTGMNTEAFF.

The chain is built from TRBV21-1 and TRBJ1-5; the table names TRBD1, a call not compared with the DNA. TRBV21-1 is termed a pseudogene. There are 15 residues in the CDR3. DNA of the CDR3: TGTGCCAGCAGCAGCATAACATATAGCAATCAGCCCCAGCATTTT. Translating gives CASSSITYSNQPQHF.

This chain uses TRBV2 with TRBJ1-2, with D possibly being TRBD1 (5 bases). V was pared by 8 bases and J by 7 bases, with 20 bases between. Germline V lookup: CDR1 SNHLY, CDR2 FYNNEI. This CDR3 spans 14 amino acids. The CDR3 region is CASALGQARSGYTF. The DNA for the CDR3 is TGTGCCAGCGCGCTAGGACAAGCCAGGAGTGGCTACACCTTC. Combining the CDR3 with reference TRBV2 and TRBJ1-2 gives the whole variable domain EPEVTQTPSHQVTQMGQEVILRCVPISNHLYFYWYRQILGQKVEFLVSFYNNEISEKSEIFDDQFSVERPDGSNFTLKIRSTKLEDSAMYFCASALGQARSGYTFGSGTRLTVV.

This clone was recorded once. This sequence joins TRBV5-4 and TRBJ2-3; no reliable D call. There are 15 residues in the CDR3. Trimming shortened V by 4 bases and J by 0 bases, and 12 bases separated the two germline ends. The germline gives CDR1 SGHNT, CDR2 YYREEE (reference sequence). The CDR3 DNA reads as TGTGCCAGCAGCACCCCCGCGGCTAGCACAGATACGCAGTATTTT. Translated, it gives CASSTPAASTDTQYF. The variable domain in full, with the rest retrieved from reference TRBV5-4 and TRBJ2-3, is ETGVTQSPTHLIKTRGQQVTLRCSSQSGHNTVSWYQQALGQGPQFIFQYYREEENGRGNFPPRFSGLQFPNYSSELNVNALELDDSALYLCASSTPAASTDTQYFGPGTRLTVL.

V gene TRBV5-1 combines with J gene TRBJ1-3, with a weak D call TRBD1 (6 bases). The V gene's germline CDR1 is SGHRS and CDR2 YFSETQ. The CDR3 is 14 residues long. V was shortened by 6 bases and J by 3 bases, with 13 bases between the two germline ends. This CDR3 reads CASTPGGLGNTIYF. CDR3 DNA sequence: TGCGCCAGCACCCCCGGGGGGCTTGGAAACACCATATATTTT.

This chain connects TRBV7-8 to TRBJ2-3; D unclear. The CDR3 has 13 amino acids. Germline loops: CDR1 SGHVS, CDR2 FQNEAQ. V was trimmed by 0 bases and J by 7 bases, leaving 8 bases between them. The CDR3 DNA is TGTGCCAGCAGCTTAGCGCCCCAGTATACGCAGTATTTT. Protein: CASSLAPQYTQYF. The full variable domain, completed using reference TRBV7-8 and TRBJ2-3, is GAGVSQSPRYKVAKRGQDVALRCDPISGHVSLFWYQQALGQGPEFLTYFQNEAQLDKSGLPSDRFFAERPEGSVSTLKIQRTQQEDSAVYLCASSLAPQYTQYFGPGTRLTVL.

The genes are TRBV5-6 and TRBJ2-7; 9 bases are a match to TRBD2. The V and J ends lost 6 bases and 4 bases, in that order; junction bases with no gene match: 11. The CDR3 spans 15 residues. Germline CDR1 SGHDT, CDR2 YYEEEE. DNA for the CDR3: TGTGCCAGCAACCCGGGTAGCGGGGGCCAGTACGAGCAGTACTTC. This sequence encodes CASNPGSGGQYEQYF.

The V and J genes are TRBV6-5 and TRBJ2-1; D gene ambiguous. CDR1 and CDR2 from the germline V gene are MNHEY and SVGAGI. V was shortened by 6 bases and J by 0 bases, with 9 bases between the two germline ends. The CDR3 is made up of 14 amino acids. For the CDR3, the DNA is TGTGCCAGCAGCCCTGGCAGCTCCTACAATGAGCAGTTCTTC. This encodes CASSPGSSYNEQFF.

The chain uses TRBV5-4 and TRBJ2-2; 11 bases line up with TRBD2. This CDR3 spans 18 amino acids. V lost 7 bases to trimming and J lost 2 bases; unmatched junction nucleotides: 13. Germline V gene sequence: CDR1 SGHNT, CDR2 YYREEE (reference sequence). In DNA, the CDR3 is TGTGCCAGCCGCTATAACCCACTAGCGGGAGCTAACACCGGGGAGCTGTTTTTT. It specifies CASRYNPLAGANTGELFF.

The chain carries TRBV13 and TRBJ1-1, with D possibly being TRBD1 (5 bases). Germline V CDR1 and CDR2: PRHDT, FYEKMQ (reference sequence). Trimming removed 5 bases from V and 6 bases from J, with 19 bases in between. The CDR3 is 15 amino acids. The CDR3, as DNA: TGTGCCAGCAGCCCTTCGATCAGGGCTAGAGCTGAAGCTTTCTTT. Protein product: CASSPSIRARAEAFF.

The rearrangement joins TRBV30 to TRBJ1-1; D not certain. This CDR3 spans 12 amino acids. With 5 bases removed from V and 4 bases from J, the gap between germline ends came to 11 bases. Germline loops: CDR1 GTSNPN, CDR2 SVGIG (reference sequence). In nucleotides, the CDR3 is TGTGCCTGGGGCAGGTTTTCCACTGAAGCTTTCTTT. Translation gives CAWGRFSTEAFF.

This chain joins TRBV27 and TRBJ1-5, with D tentatively TRBD1 (5 bases). The CDR3 sequence is 11 residues long. Germline CDR1 and CDR2: MNHEY and SMNVEV (reference sequence). V lost 11 bases to trimming and J lost 4 bases, with 9 bases between them. CDR3 region: CASGGNQPQHF. The CDR3 DNA follows: TGTGCCTCCGGGGGTAATCAGCCCCAGCATTTT.

The chain links TRBV5-1 to TRBJ2-1; 9 bases match TRBD2. Trimming at V came to 4 bases and at J to 4 bases, leaving 9 bases not matched to a gene. This CDR3 has 16 amino acids. Germline V gives CDR1 SGHRS, CDR2 YFSETQ. The CDR3 DNA follows: TGCGCCAGCAGCCCCCTCCTTGCGGGGGGGTACAATGAGCAGTTCTTC. This gives the protein CASSPLLAGGYNEQFF.

The chain joins TRBV29-1 to TRBJ1-5; D gene ambiguous. Looked up from germline, CDR1 is SQVTM and CDR2 is ANQGSEA. The CDR3 sequence is 12 residues long. The V and J ends lost 5 bases and 4 bases respectively, with 9 bases between them. CDR3 sequence: CSVSRENQPQHF. The CDR3, as DNA: TGCAGCGTTTCACGCGAGAATCAGCCCCAGCATTTT.

V usage is TRBV19 and J usage is TRBJ2-1; TRBD2 matches 10 bases. The CDR3 is 15 residues long. Germline V gene data show CDR1 as LNHDA and CDR2 as SQIVND (reference sequence). V lost 7 bases and J lost 4; bases outside the gene matches: 7. Here the CDR3 DNA reads TGTGCCAGTAAGGCTAGCGGGGGCACTTACAATGAGCAGTTCTTC. Its translation is CASKASGGTYNEQFF. The variable domain in full, with the rest retrieved from reference TRBV19 and TRBJ2-1, is DGGITQSPKYLFRKEGQNVTLSCEQNLNHDAMYWYRQDPGQGLRLIYYSQIVNDFQKGDIAEGYSVSREKKESFPLTVTSAQKNPTAFYLCASKASGGTYNEQFFGPGTRLTVL.

This chain joins TRBV5-1 and TRBJ2-7; 9 bases are shared with TRBD2. The junction had 6 bases not matched to a gene; V was cut back by 4 bases and J by 1 base. The CDR3 consists of 15 residues. The germline gives CDR1 SGHRS, CDR2 YFSETQ. CDR3 in DNA: TGCGCCAGCAGCAACGGGACTAGCCTATCCTACGAGCAGTACTTC. This translates into CASSNGTSLSYEQYF. The entire variable domain, with the rest obtained from reference TRBV5-1 and TRBJ2-7, is as follows: KAGVTQTPRYLIKTRGQQVTLSCSPISGHRSVSWYQQTPGQGLQFLFEYFSETQRNKGNFPGRFSGRQFSNSRSEMNVSTLELGDSALYLCASSNGTSLSYEQYFGPGTRLTVT.

The rearrangement links TRBV27 to TRBJ1-4; TRBD1 is a possible D gene (5 bases). V lost 6 bases and J lost 7, with 15 bases in between. The CDR3 totals 14 residues. Germline V gene data show CDR1 as MNHEY and CDR2 as SMNVEV (reference sequence). The CDR3 DNA reads TGTGCCAGCAGCCCCCTAGGGGCGAGTGAAAAACTGTTTTTT. Protein: CASSPLGASEKLFF.

The chain employs TRBV27 and TRBJ2-1, with 7 bases matching TRBD1. The CDR3 consists of 14 residues. CDR1 and CDR2 from the germline V gene are MNHEY and SMNVEV (reference sequence). J gave up 4 bases and V 11 bases, and 11 bases lay outside the gene matches. DNA for the CDR3: TGTGCCGCATGCTCAGGGGGACCTTACAATGAGCAGTTCTTC. Amino acids: CAACSGGPYNEQFF.

This chain joins TRBV11-2 and TRBJ2-7; TRBD2 is a possible D gene (6 bases). Germline V lookup: CDR1 SGHAT, CDR2 FQNNGV. The CDR3 runs to 15 residues. V gave up 5 bases and J gave up 0 bases, with 14 bases separating them. The CDR3 region has the DNA TGTGCCAGCAGCCCGGGGACTGGGAGCTCCTACGAGCAGTACTTC. Translating gives CASSPGTGSSYEQYF.

This sequence joins TRBV6-6 and TRBJ2-7, with 7 bases aligning to TRBD1. CDR3 length: 14 residues. CDR1 is MNHNY and CDR2 is SVGAGI in the germline V gene (reference sequence). With V trimmed by 2 bases and J by 3 bases, 4 bases remained unmatched. The CDR3 region has the DNA TGTGCCAGCAGTTACGGGGACAGCGACTACGAGCAGTACTTC. It codes for CASSYGDSDYEQYF.